This is a list of T cell receptor beta chains from one sample in a study of shared clonotypes between healthy human individuals. Clones were read by immunoSEQ multiplex PCR, and TCRdb kept only the in-frame ones, dropping some. The repertoire holds almost 750,000 clones, with 72% as singletons. Source material: memory CD4+ T cells sorted from blood. Every receptor here comes from a woman in her 30s in good health. The CDR3 runs from the conserved cysteine through the conserved F or W. The D gene is left open where the match is weak. Clone size is not always given. Where it is, it says once, few, many or a class for expanded clones.

J gene	D gene	clone size	V gene	CDR3 protein	CDR3 DNA
TRBJ1-3	NA	NA	TRBV14	CASSHFRNLGNTIYF	TGTGCCAGCAGCCACTTTAGAAATCTCGGAAACACCATATATTTT
TRBJ2-1	NA	NA	TRBV23-1	CASSQSSVFCCPYNEQFF	TGCGCCAGCAGTCAATCGTCGGTCTTCTGTTGTCCCTACAATGAGCAGTTCTTC
TRBJ2-1	TRBD2	NA	TRBV7-3	CASSLLPGGGYNEQFF	TGTGCCAGCAGCTTACTTCCGGGAGGAGGGTACAATGAGCAGTTCTTC
TRBJ2-3	NA	NA	TRBV14	CASSTGVSLGGTQYF	TGTGCCAGCAGCACCGGGGTATCACTCGGGGGTACGCAGTATTTT
TRBJ1-2	NA	NA	TRBV6-1	CASGGLNGQHGYTF	TGTGCCAGCGGGGGACTCAACGGACAGCATGGCTACACCTTC
TRBJ1-6	TRBD1	NA	TRBV5-4	CASSPGQGSSPLHF	TGTGCCAGCAGCCCAGGACAGGGAAGTTCACCCCTCCACTTT
TRBJ2-1	TRBD2	NA	TRBV11-2	CASSFQRGGREQFF	TGTGCCAGCAGCTTTCAGCGGGGGGGCCGAGAGCAGTTCTTC
TRBJ1-2	NA	NA	TRBV15	CATSIDTNYGYTF	TGTGCCACCAGCATCGACACGAACTATGGCTACACCTTC
TRBJ2-5	TRBD1	NA	TRBV27	CASSLVWDREETQYF	TGTGCCAGCAGTTTAGTATGGGACAGGGAAGAGACCCAGTACTTC
TRBJ1-4	TRBD1	NA	TRBV5-6	CASSLGTGTGEKLFF	TGTGCCAGCAGCTTGGGGACAGGCACTGGAGAAAAACTGTTTTTT
TRBJ2-2	TRBD2	once	TRBV27	CASTDIAGGGTGELFF	TGTGCCAGCACCGATATAGCGGGAGGGGGCACCGGGGAGCTGTTTTTT
TRBJ1-1	TRBD1	NA	TRBV2	CASRSGRGRSVNTEAFF	TGTGCCAGCAGGAGCGGGAGGGGGCGGTCGGTGAACACTGAAGCTTTCTTT
TRBJ2-5	TRBD2	NA	TRBV7-8	CASSQQMTSGTPLGETQYF	TGTGCCAGCAGCCAACAAATGACTAGCGGGACGCCGCTGGGGGAGACCCAGTACTTC
TRBJ2-7	NA	NA	TRBV7-2	CATRAVGGPYEQYF	TGTGCCACCCGGGCCGTGGGGGGACCCTACGAGCAGTACTTC
TRBJ2-3	NA	NA	TRBV29-1	CSVRLGADTQYF	TGCAGCGTCCGTCTCGGGGCAGATACGCAGTATTTT
TRBJ1-5	TRBD1	NA	TRBV19	CASSTRTGIGQPQHF	TGTGCCAGTAGCACTAGGACAGGTATCGGTCAGCCCCAGCATTTT
TRBJ2-3	NA	NA	TRBV2	CASRTVSRTDTQYF	TGTGCCAGCAGGACAGTGAGCCGCACAGATACGCAGTATTTT
TRBJ2-5	NA	NA	TRBV2	CASRGTQTQYF	TGTGCCAGCAGGGGAACACAGACCCAGTACTTC
TRBJ2-2	TRBD2	NA	TRBV5-1	CASSLSGRGTGELFF	TGCGCCAGCAGCCTGAGCGGGAGGGGGACCGGGGAGCTGTTTTTT
TRBJ1-4	TRBD1	NA	TRBV18	CASSPQGGNEKLFF	TGTGCCAGCTCACCCCAGGGGGGGAATGAAAAACTGTTTTTT
TRBJ1-5	NA	NA	TRBV18	CASSPREGRTLNQPQHF	TGTGCCAGCTCACCAAGGGAGGGCCGGACCCTCAATCAGCCCCAGCATTTT
TRBJ2-1	NA	NA	TRBV29-1	CSVPGEGDFSYNEQFF	TGCAGCGTTCCAGGGGAGGGGGACTTCTCCTACAATGAGCAGTTCTTC
TRBJ1-2	NA	NA	TRBV7-9	CASSFDSNYGYTF	TGTGCCAGCAGTTTTGACAGCAACTATGGCTACACCTTC
TRBJ2-1	TRBD1	NA	TRBV7-3	CASSPQRTGMNEQFF	TGTGCCAGCAGCCCACAACGGACAGGAATGAATGAGCAGTTCTTC
TRBJ2-7	NA	NA	TRBV4-2	CASSQVPGVGEQYF	TGTGCCAGCAGCCAAGTCCCTGGGGTAGGGGAGCAGTACTTC
TRBJ2-7	NA	NA	TRBV28	CASSLGLAAEQYF	TGTGCCAGCAGTTTAGGTTTGGCAGCCGAGCAGTACTTC
TRBJ2-5	NA	NA	TRBV18	CASSPNPQETQYF	TGTGCCAGCTCTCCGAACCCGCAAGAGACCCAGTACTTC
TRBJ1-5	NA	NA	TRBV30	CAWSRVRNQPQHF	TGTGCCTGGAGCCGGGTTCGGAATCAGCCCCAGCATTTT
TRBJ2-3	NA	NA	TRBV7-6	CASSLMAAGTDTQYF	TGTGCCAGCAGCTTAATGGCGGCGGGCACAGATACGCAGTATTTT
TRBJ1-4	NA	NA	TRBV30	CAWSVQPNEKLFF	TGTGCCTGGAGTGTGCAGCCCAATGAAAAACTGTTTTTT
TRBJ1-2	NA	NA	TRBV5-1	CASSPRPETDGYTF	TGCGCCAGCAGCCCTAGACCTGAGACGGATGGCTACACCTTC
TRBJ2-7	TRBD2	NA	TRBV5-1	CASSPGLAESYEQYF	TGCGCCAGCAGCCCTGGACTAGCGGAGTCCTACGAGCAGTACTTC